This T cell receptor (beta chain) was sequenced during a study of vaccination effects on CD4 cells after COVID-19. The CDR3 is 16 amino acids. Germline lookup yields CDR1 LNHNV and CDR2 YYDKDF (reference sequence). V was shortened by 0 bases and J by 6 bases, with 12 bases between the two germline ends. Some clones are missing from TCRdb's copy, which holds only in-frame ones; the method was immunoSEQ multiplex PCR. The table includes 65,000 to 80,000 clones, 60% to 80% detected once. At the end of about 10 days of culture, CD4+ T cells were isolated. Vaccine recipients, nucleocapsid antibody negative, had no prior SARS-CoV-2 infection. Each culture had half its medium swapped for IL-2 medium on days 3 and 7. Of note for this clone: Its antigen remains unknown.

The sample consisted of CD4+ T cells from PBMCs cultured without peptide, taken before COVID-19 vaccination. The chain employs TRBV15 and TRBJ1-6, with D hard to call. The clonotype was recovered from a human donor who received a COVID-19 vaccine. In nucleotides, the CDR3 is TGTGCCACCAGCAGAGACCCGGCTGCTAGTAATTCACCCCTCCACTTT. Protein sequence: CATSRDPAASNSPLHF.